A selection of T cell receptor beta chains follows, all from one sample in a study of blood T cell repertoires in COVID-19. Using immunoSEQ multiplex PCR, the repertoire was profiled, and TCRdb retains in-frame clones only, with some absent. The table lists more than 50,000 clones, 80% of them singletons, with 9% to 10% in the top ten. Sequences were obtained from peripheral blood. The receptors were sampled from a human donor in a cohort sampled during active COVID-19. The CDR3 runs from the conserved cysteine through the conserved F or W. Each record gives: J gene, V gene, D gene, clone size, CDR3 protein, CDR3 DNA. A D gene is named only where the DNA matches it firmly. The size entry is marked missing in some rows and otherwise reads once, few, many or a size class.

j_gene: TRBJ2-7; v_gene: TRBV15; d_gene: TRBD2; abundance: .; CDR3aa: CATSIKAGGRHEQYF; CDR3nt: TGTGCCACCAGCATCAAAGCGGGAGGGCGACACGAGCAGTACTTC
j_gene: TRBJ1-5; v_gene: TRBV27; d_gene: .; abundance: .; CDR3aa: CASSFLQDRNQPQHF; CDR3nt: TGTGCCAGCAGTTTTCTACAGGACCGCAATCAGCCCCAGCATTTT
j_gene: TRBJ1-1; v_gene: TRBV5-6; d_gene: .; abundance: once; CDR3aa: CASSPGDQLVPEAFF; CDR3nt: TGTGCCAGCAGCCCGGGGGACCAGCTTGTGCCTGAAGCTTTCTTT
j_gene: TRBJ2-1; v_gene: TRBV27; d_gene: TRBD2; abundance: .; CDR3aa: CASSTGRLAGVNEQFF; CDR3nt: TGTGCCAGCAGTACCGGGAGGCTAGCGGGAGTCAATGAGCAGTTCTTC
j_gene: TRBJ2-7; v_gene: TRBV5-1; d_gene: TRBD2; abundance: .; CDR3aa: CASSLRREPPYEQYF; CDR3nt: TGCGCCAGCAGCTTACGGCGGGAGCCCCCCTACGAGCAGTACTTC
j_gene: TRBJ2-5; v_gene: TRBV7-9; d_gene: .; abundance: .; CDR3aa: CASSLNQAGTQYF; CDR3nt: TGTGCCAGCAGCTTAAACCAGGCCGGGACCCAGTACTTC
j_gene: TRBJ1-2; v_gene: TRBV24-1; d_gene: .; abundance: .; CDR3aa: CATSDARRNYGYTF; CDR3nt: TGTGCCACCAGTGATGCCCGCCGGAACTATGGCTACACCTTC
j_gene: TRBJ1-1; v_gene: TRBV5-1; d_gene: TRBD1; abundance: .; CDR3aa: CASSPGQANTEAFF; CDR3nt: TGCGCCAGCAGCCCTGGACAGGCGAACACTGAAGCTTTCTTT
j_gene: TRBJ1-6; v_gene: TRBV7-9; d_gene: .; abundance: .; CDR3aa: CASSSQGRGSSPLHF; CDR3nt: TGTGCCAGCAGCTCTCAAGGACGGGGATCCTCACCCCTCCACTTT
j_gene: TRBJ2-5; v_gene: TRBV18; d_gene: .; abundance: .; CDR3aa: CASSPRGETQYF; CDR3nt: TGTGCCAGCTCACCAAGGGGGGAGACCCAGTACTTC
j_gene: TRBJ2-7; v_gene: TRBV29-1; d_gene: .; abundance: .; CDR3aa: CSAMDGGYEQYF; CDR3nt: TGCAGCGCCATGGACGGAGGATACGAGCAGTACTTC
j_gene: TRBJ2-2; v_gene: TRBV12-2; d_gene: .; abundance: .; CDR3aa: CASRSSRGNTGELFF; CDR3nt: TGTGCAAGTCGCTCCTCTAGGGGTAACACCGGGGAGCTGTTTTTT
j_gene: TRBJ2-7; v_gene: TRBV5-1; d_gene: .; abundance: .; CDR3aa: CASSPYGVYEQYF; CDR3nt: TGCGCCAGCAGCCCCTATGGAGTCTACGAGCAGTACTTC
j_gene: TRBJ1-6; v_gene: TRBV27; d_gene: .; abundance: .; CDR3aa: CASSREGGSPLHF; CDR3nt: TGTGCCAGCAGCCGGGAGGGGGGTTCACCCCTCCACTTT
j_gene: TRBJ2-7; v_gene: TRBV4-3; d_gene: TRBD2; abundance: medium-sized; CDR3aa: CASSQAAGAGYEQYF; CDR3nt: TGCGCCAGCAGCCAAGCGGCGGGAGCCGGATACGAGCAGTACTTC
j_gene: TRBJ1-3; v_gene: TRBV5-1; d_gene: TRBD1; abundance: .; CDR3aa: CASSPGQGTVNTIYF; CDR3nt: TGCGCCAGCAGCCCCGGACAGGGGACGGTTAACACCATATATTTT
j_gene: TRBJ2-1; v_gene: TRBV28; d_gene: TRBD2; abundance: .; CDR3aa: CASKTSHEQFF; CDR3nt: TGTGCCAGCAAGACTAGCCATGAGCAGTTCTTC
j_gene: TRBJ2-7; v_gene: TRBV7-8; d_gene: .; abundance: once; CDR3aa: CASRGGRDRTYEQYF; CDR3nt: TGTGCCAGCAGGGGAGGGCGGGACAGGACCTACGAGCAGTACTTC
j_gene: TRBJ1-6; v_gene: TRBV7-2; d_gene: .; abundance: many; CDR3aa: CASSPGTGARALHF; CDR3nt: TGTGCCAGCAGCCCGGGGACGGGAGCTAGGGCCCTCCACTTT
j_gene: TRBJ2-7; v_gene: TRBV6-5; d_gene: TRBD2; abundance: once; CDR3aa: CASSYVAGGREQYF; CDR3nt: TGTGCCAGCAGTTACGTAGCGGGAGGGCGGGAGCAGTACTTC
j_gene: TRBJ1-6; v_gene: TRBV6-6; d_gene: .; abundance: .; CDR3aa: CASSYSTGRDSPLHF; CDR3nt: TGTGCCAGCAGTTACTCTACGGGTCGGGATTCACCCCTCCACTTT
j_gene: TRBJ2-3; v_gene: TRBV3-1/TRBV3-2; d_gene: TRBD2; abundance: .; CDR3aa: CASSQGAGSPTDTQYF; CDR3nt: TGTGCCAGCAGCCAAGGAGCGGGAAGTCCCACAGATACGCAGTATTTT
j_gene: TRBJ2-7; v_gene: TRBV7-3; d_gene: .; abundance: .; CDR3aa: CASSLTGGTGLYEQYF; CDR3nt: TGTGCCAGCAGCTTAACGGGGGGGACAGGTCTCTACGAGCAGTACTTC
j_gene: TRBJ2-5; v_gene: TRBV11-2; d_gene: TRBD1; abundance: .; CDR3aa: CASSVQGAVQETQYF; CDR3nt: TGTGCCAGCAGCGTACAGGGGGCAGTCCAAGAGACCCAGTACTTC
j_gene: TRBJ2-7; v_gene: TRBV28; d_gene: TRBD1; abundance: once; CDR3aa: CASSTGTGGLYEQYF; CDR3nt: TGTGCCAGCAGTACCGGGACAGGGGGATTGTACGAGCAGTACTTC
j_gene: TRBJ1-4; v_gene: TRBV14; d_gene: .; abundance: .; CDR3aa: CASSHRTVNEKLFF; CDR3nt: TGTGCCAGCAGCCACAGGACAGTTAATGAAAAACTGTTTTTT
j_gene: TRBJ1-5; v_gene: TRBV19; d_gene: .; abundance: .; CDR3aa: CASSIQGHQPQHF; CDR3nt: TGTGCCAGTAGTATACAGGGGCATCAGCCCCAGCATTTT
j_gene: TRBJ1-6; v_gene: TRBV28; d_gene: .; abundance: .; CDR3aa: CASSPRVGFNSPLHF; CDR3nt: TGTGCCAGCAGTCCCCGGGTAGGCTTTAATTCACCCCTCCACTTT
j_gene: TRBJ2-5; v_gene: TRBV28; d_gene: .; abundance: .; CDR3aa: CASSTVKETQYF; CDR3nt: TGTGCCAGCAGTACTGTGAAAGAGACCCAGTACTTC
j_gene: TRBJ2-5; v_gene: TRBV9; d_gene: TRBD2; abundance: .; CDR3aa: CASSAHSTSGREQETQYF; CDR3nt: TGTGCCAGCAGCGCGCACTCGACTAGCGGGAGGGAGCAAGAGACCCAGTACTTC
j_gene: TRBJ2-7; v_gene: TRBV19; d_gene: TRBD2; abundance: .; CDR3aa: CASSYRTSVTYEQYF; CDR3nt: TGTGCCAGTAGTTATCGGACTAGCGTCACCTACGAGCAGTACTTC
j_gene: TRBJ2-2; v_gene: TRBV11-2; d_gene: TRBD2; abundance: .; CDR3aa: CASSLASGRAGELFF; CDR3nt: TGTGCCAGCAGCTTAGCTAGCGGGAGGGCCGGGGAGCTGTTTTTT
j_gene: TRBJ2-7; v_gene: TRBV6-2/TRBV6-3; d_gene: .; abundance: .; CDR3aa: CASSYSLTGPPGYYEQYF; CDR3nt: TGTGCCAGCAGTTACTCGCTGACAGGCCCCCCCGGCTACTACGAGCAGTACTTC
j_gene: TRBJ1-5; v_gene: TRBV19; d_gene: .; abundance: .; CDR3aa: CASRGTITNQPQHF; CDR3nt: TGTGCCAGTAGGGGGACAATTACCAATCAGCCCCAGCATTTT
j_gene: TRBJ1-3; v_gene: TRBV4-3; d_gene: .; abundance: once; CDR3aa: CASSQDVLSGNTIYF; CDR3nt: TGCGCCAGCAGCCAAGATGTTCTCTCTGGAAACACCATATATTTT
j_gene: TRBJ2-6; v_gene: TRBV3-1/TRBV3-2; d_gene: .; abundance: .; CDR3aa: CASSQGAFGASGANVLTF; CDR3nt: TGTGCCAGCAGCCAAGGGGCCTTTGGCGCCTCTGGGGCCAACGTCCTGACTTTC
j_gene: TRBJ1-1; v_gene: TRBV6-5; d_gene: .; abundance: .; CDR3aa: CASNFDRFMDTEAFF; CDR3nt: TGTGCCAGCAATTTCGACAGGTTCATGGACACTGAAGCTTTCTTT
j_gene: TRBJ2-7; v_gene: TRBV27; d_gene: .; abundance: .; CDR3aa: CASRRGSSYEQYF; CDR3nt: TGTGCCAGTCGCCGGGGAAGCTCCTACGAGCAGTACTTC
j_gene: TRBJ2-1; v_gene: TRBV7-8; d_gene: .; abundance: .; CDR3aa: CASSLTGEVQFF; CDR3nt: TGTGCCAGCAGCTTAACCGGGGAGGTGCAGTTCTTC
j_gene: TRBJ2-7; v_gene: TRBV7-8; d_gene: TRBD2; abundance: .; CDR3aa: CASSPLRGGWEQYF; CDR3nt: TGTGCCAGCAGCCCCCTACGCGGGGGTTGGGAGCAGTACTTC
j_gene: TRBJ1-5; v_gene: TRBV6-5; d_gene: TRBD1; abundance: .; CDR3aa: CASSSDRSHQPQHF; CDR3nt: TGTGCCAGCAGCTCGGACAGGAGCCATCAGCCCCAGCATTTT
j_gene: TRBJ2-7; v_gene: TRBV14; d_gene: .; abundance: once; CDR3aa: CASSPLLQGVSYEQYF; CDR3nt: TGTGCCAGCAGCCCCTTACTACAGGGAGTATCCTACGAGCAGTACTTC
j_gene: TRBJ2-2; v_gene: TRBV7-9; d_gene: TRBD1; abundance: .; CDR3aa: CASSPTGDPTGELFF; CDR3nt: TGTGCCAGCAGCCCTACAGGGGACCCCACCGGGGAGCTGTTTTTT
j_gene: TRBJ2-7; v_gene: TRBV6-2/TRBV6-3; d_gene: .; abundance: .; CDR3aa: CASSYATPALRYF; CDR3nt: TGTGCCAGCAGTTACGCGACTCCCGCTCTCCGGTACTTC
j_gene: TRBJ2-3; v_gene: TRBV7-2; d_gene: TRBD1; abundance: few; CDR3aa: CASSLAGTGGTTQYF; CDR3nt: TGTGCCAGCAGCTTAGCGGGGACAGGGGGAACTACGCAGTATTTT
j_gene: TRBJ1-6; v_gene: TRBV9; d_gene: .; abundance: .; CDR3aa: CASSVEWSPHNSPLHF; CDR3nt: TGTGCCAGCAGCGTAGAGTGGAGCCCTCATAATTCACCCCTCCACTTT
j_gene: TRBJ1-1; v_gene: TRBV6-5; d_gene: .; abundance: .; CDR3aa: CASIRGAGGNTEAFF; CDR3nt: TGTGCCAGCATCAGAGGGGCCGGGGGGAACACTGAAGCTTTCTTT
j_gene: TRBJ2-3; v_gene: TRBV4-3; d_gene: TRBD1; abundance: .; CDR3aa: CASKTGLYTDTQYF; CDR3nt: TGCGCCAGCAAGACAGGGCTGTACACAGATACGCAGTATTTT
j_gene: TRBJ2-7; v_gene: TRBV2; d_gene: TRBD1; abundance: few; CDR3aa: CASSGGTGAIEQYF; CDR3nt: TGTGCCAGCAGTGGTGGGACAGGGGCTATTGAGCAGTACTTC
j_gene: TRBJ2-2; v_gene: TRBV18; d_gene: .; abundance: .; CDR3aa: CASSPSRGTGELFF; CDR3nt: TGTGCCAGCTCACCTAGCAGGGGCACCGGGGAGCTGTTTTTT
j_gene: TRBJ2-7; v_gene: TRBV27; d_gene: TRBD2; abundance: .; CDR3aa: CASRRLADLPYEQYF; CDR3nt: TGTGCCAGCAGGAGACTAGCGGACCTTCCCTACGAGCAGTACTTC
j_gene: TRBJ2-4; v_gene: TRBV14; d_gene: .; abundance: .; CDR3aa: CASSLTSGNIQYF; CDR3nt: TGTGCCAGCAGCCTGACTAGTGGGAACATTCAGTACTTC
j_gene: TRBJ1-2; v_gene: TRBV20-1; d_gene: .; abundance: .; CDR3aa: CSASSWGDYGYTF; CDR3nt: TGCAGTGCTAGTTCCTGGGGGGACTATGGCTACACCTTC
j_gene: TRBJ2-7; v_gene: TRBV5-8; d_gene: TRBD2; abundance: .; CDR3aa: CASSSPGLGRYEQYF; CDR3nt: TGTGCCAGCAGCTCTCCGGGACTAGGACGATACGAGCAGTACTTC
j_gene: TRBJ1-1; v_gene: TRBV6-6; d_gene: .; abundance: .; CDR3aa: CASRALNTEAFF; CDR3nt: TGTGCCAGCAGGGCCCTTAACACTGAAGCTTTCTTT
j_gene: TRBJ1-2; v_gene: TRBV7-2; d_gene: TRBD1; abundance: .; CDR3aa: CASSLPGQGAQGYTF; CDR3nt: TGTGCCAGCAGCCTACCGGGACAGGGGGCGCAGGGCTACACCTTC
j_gene: TRBJ2-7; v_gene: TRBV7-4; d_gene: .; abundance: .; CDR3aa: CASSAPRSGTSLEEGEQYF; CDR3nt: TGTGCCAGCAGCGCCCCACGCTCCGGGACCAGCCTGGAGGAGGGGGAGCAGTACTTC
j_gene: TRBJ2-7; v_gene: TRBV7-2; d_gene: .; abundance: .; CDR3aa: CASSLTAAYEQYF; CDR3nt: TGTGCCAGCAGCTTAACAGCGGCCTACGAGCAGTACTTC
j_gene: TRBJ2-5; v_gene: TRBV4-3; d_gene: TRBD2; abundance: .; CDR3aa: CASSQEILASGRRETQYF; CDR3nt: TGCGCCAGCAGCCAAGAAATTTTGGCTAGCGGGAGGAGGGAGACCCAGTACTTC